The source of this T cell receptor (beta chain) is a study of blood T cell repertoires in COVID-19. Study details: COVID-19 samples, acute and convalescent, were from the United States, Italy and Spain. Nucleic acid was either cDNA or gDNA, and it came from T cells, B-cell-depleted T cells, or PBMCs.

Study processing details: Reference gene primers were amplified, and this amplification served to estimate nucleated cell counts. Here immunoSEQ multiplex PCR was the method, and the copy in TCRdb shows in-frame clones only, minus some. D and trimming were read from the DNA, whereas the V and J calls and clone size are those reported in that table. Of about 240,000 clones listed, around 83% are singletons. Per germline, CDR1 SGDLS and CDR2 YYNGEE. V trimming: 0 bases; J trimming: 8 bases; junction bases outside the gene matches: 10. The CDR3 loop spans 15 amino acids. This chain links TRBV9 with TRBJ1-2; 7 bases match TRBD1. Sequencing input: peripheral blood. The sequence was collected from an elderly woman with acute or convalescent COVID-19. The CDR3 protein is CASSVGDSRYGGYTF. As DNA, the CDR3 is TGTGCCAGCAGCGTAGGGGACAGCCGCTATGGCGGCTACACCTTC.